This T cell receptor (beta chain) was sequenced during a study of blood T cell repertoires in COVID-19. Study details: The cDNA or gDNA used as material had been derived from T cells, B-cell-depleted T cells, or PBMCs.

CDR1 SGHTA and CDR2 FQGNSA come from the germline V gene. The CDR3 loop spans 15 amino acids. V lost 3 bases, J lost 4 bases, and 4 bases stayed unmatched. Authors' analysis steps: For nucleated cells, counts were estimated from reference gene primer amplification. Clones were read by immunoSEQ multiplex PCR, and TCRdb kept only the in-frame ones, dropping some. V and J calls and clone size follow that table, whereas D and trimming were derived from the DNA. The sample contains some 95,000 clones, roughly 90% of which appear only once. V is TRBV7-2 and J is TRBJ2-2, with 8 bases lining up with TRBD1. Sequenced sample: peripheral blood. This TCR was recovered from a human donor with active COVID-19. The donor label of this sample is uncertain. The CDR3 reads CASSLRTGSTGELFF. CDR3 nucleotide sequence: TGTGCCAGCAGCTTGAGGACAGGGTCCACCGGGGAGCTGTTTTTT.